This T cell receptor (beta chain) was profiled in a study of blood T cell repertoires in COVID-19. Study context: The origin of the acute and convalescent COVID-19 samples was the United States, Italy and Spain. Sources were T cells, B-cell-depleted T cells, or PBMCs; the material itself was cDNA or gDNA.

Study processing details: Estimates of nucleated cell counts were drawn from the amplification of reference gene primers. Sequencing was performed with immunoSEQ multiplex PCR; in TCRdb, only in-frame clones are kept and a portion is missing. Clone size and the V and J calls come from that table; the DNA yielded D and trimming. The sample gives tens of thousands of clones, approximately 83% of which show up once; 14% is in the top ten. Germline V gives CDR1 SGHNT, CDR2 YYREEE (reference sequence). V lost 3 bases, J lost 5 bases, and 7 bases stayed unmatched. The CDR3 spans 15 residues. The TCR sequence derives from a human donor in a cohort sampled during active COVID-19. The chain links TRBV5-4 to TRBJ2-2; TRBD1 aligns across 7 bases. The sequenced sample was peripheral blood. In DNA form, the CDR3 reads TGTGCCAGCAGCTCCACAGGGGTAGGAACCGGGGAGCTGTTTTTT. Protein: CASSSTGVGTGELFF.